Listed below are T cell receptor beta chains from one sample, sequenced in a study of vaccination effects on CD4 cells after COVID-19. The table came from immunoSEQ multiplex PCR; TCRdb's copy has only in-frame clones and leaves some out. In the table there are about 40,000 clones, around two thirds of which are singletons. For these TCRs, the target antigens are not known. The specimen comprised CD4+ T cells from PBMCs cultured without peptide, sampled after COVID-19 vaccination. These receptors were collected from a human donor who received a COVID-19 vaccine. Both conserved end residues are part of each CDR3.

v_gene	len	CDR3aa
TRBV18	16	CASSPPWAGGTGELFF
TRBV20-1	14	CSASPGTSGNEQYF
TRBV29-1	13	CSVNRGLAGEQYF
TRBV11-2	17	CASSLGTSGGRTDTQYF
TRBV6-1	15	CASSEAQDRNSPLHF
TRBV29-1	13	CSVPSENAYEQYF
TRBV24-1	14	CATSDPTGGYGYTF
TRBV19	14	CASSIFDRNQPQHF
TRBV6-5	14	CASSYGDRGGEQYF
TRBV7-9	14	CASSLGQGGQPQHF
TRBV7-6	15	CASSSKRLAGYEQYF
TRBV9	15	CASSASTGVRSPLHF
TRBV7-7	14	CASSPRLDRETQYF
TRBV6-5	14	CASRGQGVQTEAFF
TRBV19	14	CASSMGLSNQPQHF
TRBV5-1	14	CASSLGQGTEKLFF
TRBV9	16	CASSVGVSATNEKLFF
TRBV30	13	CAWSESTNEKLFF
TRBV6-5	15	CASTQPGQGAREQYF
TRBV6-2/TRBV6-3	15	CASSFEISSYNEQFF
TRBV5-4	17	CASSRGNRVAGANVLTF
TRBV19	14	CASSINLYGDTQYF
TRBV19	15	CASSDPDRGYQPQHF
TRBV7-9	16	CASSPQKGGIFNEQFF
TRBV3-1/TRBV3-2	17	CASSQDQVTPGRNEQFF
TRBV15	16	CATSREPGPGTDTQYF
TRBV2	12	CASSAGVREAFF
TRBV6-5	14	CASSWTSGTHEQYF
TRBV7-9	14	CARKIGPLYNEQFF